This TCR beta chain was identified during a study of blood T cell repertoires in COVID-19. Study-level information: Sites in the United States, Italy and Spain provided acute and convalescent COVID-19 samples. Sample material is recorded as cDNA or gDNA derived from T cells, B-cell-depleted T cells, or PBMCs.

The germline CDR1 and CDR2 sequences are LNHDA and SQIVND (reference sequence). V shed 4 bases, J shed 1 base, and the junction held 6 bases outside the gene matches. The CDR3 covers 15 residues. As handled by the study authors: The authors estimated nucleated cell counts from reference gene primer amplification. The assay was immunoSEQ multiplex PCR, and TCRdb's table has in-frame clones only and misses some. The V and J calls and clone size come from that table; D and trimming were worked out from the DNA. This table holds almost 90,000 clones, approximately 88% found once. This sequence originates from a man at least 80 years old with acute or convalescent COVID-19. The sequenced sample was peripheral blood. V gene TRBV19 combines with J gene TRBJ1-2; TRBD1 matches at 7 bases. CDR3 coding DNA: TGTGCCAGTAGTACCATGGGACAGATTAACTATGGCTACACCTTC. It specifies CASSTMGQINYGYTF.